This is a list of T cell receptor beta chains from one sample in a study of OX40 agonist ivuxolimab in advanced cancers. The repertoire was sequenced with immunoSEQ multiplex PCR; TCRdb's copy has only in-frame clones and lacks some. The sample has 65,000 to 80,000 clones; about nine tenths are singletons. The sample consisted of CD4+ or CD8+ T cells sorted from blood, taken in a trial of the OX40 agonist ivuxolimab. The receptor source for this set is an adult with an advanced solid tumor such as melanoma, head and neck, liver or kidney cancer. CDR3s include the opening cysteine and the closing phenylalanine or tryptophan. The D gene is left open where the match is weak. Only part of the rows carry a size: once, few, many, or a class if the clone is expanded.

abundance: -
d_gene: -
v_gene: TRBV9
j_gene: TRBJ2-3
CDR3nt: TGTGCCAGCAGCGTGGAGGCTTTCCGCACAGATACGCAGTATTTT
CDR3aa: CASSVEAFRTDTQYF

abundance: -
d_gene: -
v_gene: TRBV2
j_gene: TRBJ1-4
CDR3nt: TGTGCCAGCAGTCCAAATGAAAAACTGTTTTTT
CDR3aa: CASSPNEKLFF

abundance: medium-sized
d_gene: TRBD1
v_gene: TRBV11-2
j_gene: TRBJ2-7
CDR3nt: TGTGCCAGCAGTTCTCAGACAGGGATGGGCGAGCAGTACTTC
CDR3aa: CASSSQTGMGEQYF

abundance: -
d_gene: -
v_gene: TRBV6-1
j_gene: TRBJ1-5
CDR3nt: TGTGCCAGCGTTCCGGTTCGAAGCAATCAGCCCCAGCATTTT
CDR3aa: CASVPVRSNQPQHF

abundance: -
d_gene: -
v_gene: TRBV5-4
j_gene: TRBJ2-5
CDR3nt: TGTGCCAGCAGCCTCTCACAGGGTGCAGAGACCCAGTACTTC
CDR3aa: CASSLSQGAETQYF

abundance: -
d_gene: TRBD1
v_gene: TRBV9
j_gene: TRBJ2-7
CDR3nt: TGTGCCAGCAGCATATACGGGACAGGGAGAGGCGAGCAGTACTTC
CDR3aa: CASSIYGTGRGEQYF

abundance: -
d_gene: -
v_gene: TRBV10-3
j_gene: TRBJ1-5
CDR3nt: TGTGCCATCAGTGCGGCCCCTAATCAGCCCCAGCATTTT
CDR3aa: CAISAAPNQPQHF

abundance: -
d_gene: -
v_gene: TRBV6-5
j_gene: TRBJ1-4
CDR3nt: TGTGCCAGCAGTGAGGTCGGAAAACTGTTTTTT
CDR3aa: CASSEVGKLFF

abundance: -
d_gene: -
v_gene: TRBV6-5
j_gene: TRBJ1-2
CDR3nt: TGTGCCAGCAGGGATAGGCAAGATACGTATGGCTACACCTTC
CDR3aa: CASRDRQDTYGYTF

abundance: -
d_gene: TRBD1
v_gene: TRBV18
j_gene: TRBJ1-4
CDR3nt: TGTGCCAGCTCACCGTCAACTCTGGGACAGGGGTTGGAAAAACTGTTTTTT
CDR3aa: CASSPSTLGQGLEKLFF

abundance: -
d_gene: -
v_gene: TRBV11-2
j_gene: TRBJ2-5
CDR3nt: TGTGCCAGCAGCCCTTCTACCGGGGCCCAGTACTTC
CDR3aa: CASSPSTGAQYF

abundance: -
d_gene: -
v_gene: TRBV7-2
j_gene: TRBJ2-7
CDR3nt: TGTGCCAGCAGCCATGACAGGACCTACGAGCAGTACTTC
CDR3aa: CASSHDRTYEQYF

abundance: -
d_gene: -
v_gene: TRBV28
j_gene: TRBJ2-3
CDR3nt: TGTGCCAGCAGCAGGGTGTCGGGTACGCAGTATTTT
CDR3aa: CASSRVSGTQYF

abundance: -
d_gene: -
v_gene: TRBV29-1
j_gene: TRBJ1-1
CDR3nt: TGCAGCGTTTTGGCTGGGGGGAACACTGAAGCTTTCTTC
CDR3aa: CSVLAGGNTEAFF

abundance: -
d_gene: -
v_gene: TRBV7-2
j_gene: TRBJ1-6
CDR3nt: TGTGCCAGCAGCTTAGAGCTCGTGAAACCCCTCCACTTT
CDR3aa: CASSLELVKPLHF

abundance: -
d_gene: TRBD1
v_gene: TRBV30
j_gene: TRBJ1-6
CDR3nt: TGTGCCTGGGGGGACAGGTTCCACTATAATTCACCCCTCCACTTT
CDR3aa: CAWGDRFHYNSPLHF

abundance: -
d_gene: -
v_gene: TRBV5-4
j_gene: TRBJ1-5
CDR3nt: TGTGCCAGCAGGCCGCCGACCTCAGGGGCCAATCAGCCCCAGCATTTT
CDR3aa: CASRPPTSGANQPQHF